What follows are 19 T cell receptor beta chains derived from one specimen sequenced in a study of blood T cell repertoires in COVID-19. Measured with immunoSEQ multiplex PCR; TCRdb has only the in-frame clones, and not every one. The sample has hundreds of thousands of clones, about 87% seen once. The sample consisted of PBMCs or T cells enriched from blood (not recorded which). The origin of the receptors is a middle-aged man in a cohort exposed to, infected with or recovered from COVID-19 (not recorded which).

The rearrangement uses TRBV2 and TRBJ1-6, with TRBD1 identical over 9 bases. The CDR3 length is 16 residues. After removal of 6 bases from V and 4 bases from J, the junction contained 7 bases not matched to a gene. CDR1 is SNHLY and CDR2 is FYNNEI in the germline V gene. The CDR3 DNA reads TGTGCCAGCAGCCGGGACAGGGTGGGGTATAATTCACCCCTCCACTTT. Its protein is CASSRDRVGYNSPLHF.

This clone was detected only once. The rearrangement uses TRBV5-4 and TRBJ2-7; 14 bases are shared with TRBD2. V was pared by 4 bases and J by 4 bases, with 4 bases of the junction left unmatched. This CDR3 contains 15 residues. The germline gives CDR1 SGHNT, CDR2 YYREEE (reference sequence). CDR3 sequence: CASSRTSGRSYEQYF. The DNA of the CDR3 is TGTGCCAGCAGCCGGACTAGCGGGAGGAGTTACGAGCAGTACTTC.

The gene calls are TRBV5-4 and TRBJ1-1; TRBD1 matches at 7 bases. Germline trimming cut 4 bases from V and 1 base from J; bases unmatched to any gene: 7. Germline V gene sequence: CDR1 SGHNT, CDR2 YYREEE (reference sequence). The CDR3 runs to 15 residues. Here the CDR3 reads CASSKYTGANTEAFF. The CDR3 DNA follows: TGTGCCAGCAGCAAGTATACAGGGGCGAACACTGAAGCTTTCTTT. Variable domain in full (rest from reference TRBV5-4 and TRBJ1-1): ETGVTQSPTHLIKTRGQQVTLRCSSQSGHNTVSWYQQALGQGPQFIFQYYREEENGRGNFPPRFSGLQFPNYSSELNVNALELDDSALYLCASSKYTGANTEAFFGQGTRLTVV.

This chain uses TRBV6-1 with TRBJ2-7; 8 bases match TRBD2. Trimming removed 4 bases from V and 2 bases from J; junction bases left unmatched: 13. CDR1 is MNHNS, CDR2 SASEGT, per germline. The CDR3 extends over 17 amino acids. For the CDR3, the DNA is TGTGCCAGCAGTGCCTCGACAGGACCGGGACTAGCCTACGAGCAGTACTTC. This gives the protein CASSASTGPGLAYEQYF.

This chain links TRBV27 with TRBJ2-1; a weak D match, TRBD2 (5 bases). Trimming removed 6 bases from V and 8 bases from J, with 11 bases in between. CDR1 MNHEY and CDR2 SMNVEV come from the germline V gene (reference sequence). The CDR3 spans 12 residues. The CDR3 bases are TGTGCCAGCAGCCGTAACGGGGATGAGCAGTTCTTC. Its translation is CASSRNGDEQFF.

The chain joins TRBV6-5 to TRBJ2-7; D not resolved. The germline gives CDR1 MNHEY, CDR2 SVGAGI. CDR3 size: 14 residues. V shed 6 bases and J shed 0 bases, with 12 bases lying between them. CDR3 DNA: TGTGCCAGCAGCGATCGACACAGCTCCTACGAGCAGTACTTC. It translates to CASSDRHSSYEQYF.

This clone came up once. The J gene is TRBJ2-1, the V gene TRBV7-9, with D perhaps matching TRBD1 (10 bases). Germline V gene lookup returns CDR1 SEHNR and CDR2 FQNEAQ (reference sequence). The CDR3 contains 18 residues. V was pared by 6 bases and J by 11 bases, with 32 bases between. In nucleotides, the CDR3 is TGTGCCAGCAGGGGGACAGGGGAGGCGGGAGGGACCATGATTAAGCAGTTCTTC. Translating it yields CASRGTGEAGGTMIKQFF.

The V call is TRBV7-2, the J call TRBJ2-1, with 11 bases lining up with TRBD2. Germline CDR1 reads SGHTA; CDR2 reads FQGNSA. This CDR3 contains 14 residues. V was pared by 6 bases and J by 9 bases, with 7 bases of the junction left unmatched. This chain's CDR3 is CASSALAGAGEQFF. The CDR3 DNA is TGTGCCAGCAGTGCACTAGCGGGAGCGGGTGAGCAGTTCTTC.

This chain links TRBV6-4 with TRBJ2-7, with 10 bases matching TRBD2. The CDR3 sequence is 18 residues long. Germline V gene data show CDR1 as MRHNA and CDR2 as SNTAGT. Trimming cost V 8 bases and J 4 bases; bases outside gene matches: 20. Here the CDR3 reads CASGGASGSNEQNYEQYF. Written as DNA, the CDR3 is TGTGCCAGCGGTGGGGCTAGCGGGAGTAATGAGCAAAATTACGAGCAGTACTTC.

The chain is built from TRBV27 and TRBJ1-2; no firm D call. The V end was cut by 5 bases, the J end by 2 bases, with 9 bases between. In germline, CDR1 is MNHEY, CDR2 SMNVEV (reference sequence). There are 13 residues in the CDR3. CDR3 in DNA: TGTGCCAGCAGTATCCGAGGGAACTATGGCTACACCTTC. Translating it yields CASSIRGNYGYTF.

This clone appeared a single time. Different DNA sequences within this sample yield the same CDR3. J is TRBJ2-7 and V is TRBV11-2; tentatively, D is TRBD2 (5 bases). CDR1 and CDR2 from the germline V gene are SGHAT and FQNNGV. Trimming shortened V by 0 bases and J by 5 bases, and 8 bases separated the two germline ends. The CDR3 has 13 residues. CDR3: CASSLDRGHEQYF. In DNA form, the CDR3 reads TGTGCCAGCAGCTTAGATCGGGGTCACGAGCAGTACTTC.

The chain joins TRBV3-1 (or the pseudogene TRBV3-2) to TRBJ2-4, with D possibly being TRBD2 (5 bases). Germline values: CDR1 LGHDT, CDR2 YNNKEL (reference sequence). The CDR3 is 17 residues long. With 4 bases removed from V and 0 bases from J, the gap between germline ends came to 16 bases. The chain's CDR3 is CASSRRERHLAKNIQYF. For the CDR3, the DNA is TGTGCCAGCAGCCGTCGAGAGCGGCATCTAGCCAAAAACATTCAGTACTTC.

The chain recombines TRBV5-1 with TRBJ1-6, with unresolved D. The germline gives CDR1 SGHRS, CDR2 YFSETQ. CDR3 length: 15 amino acids. Trimming pared 0 bases from V and 7 bases from J, leaving 11 bases between. The CDR3 region has the DNA TGCGCCAGCAGCTTGGAAGCATCTCGGAATTCACCCCTCCACTTT. Its translation: CASSLEASRNSPLHF.

J is TRBJ2-7 and V is TRBV24-1; 10 bases are a match to TRBD1. From germline, CDR1 is KGHDR and CDR2 SFDVKD. J gave up 5 bases and V 3 bases, and 6 bases lay outside the gene matches. The CDR3 sequence is 15 residues long. DNA of the CDR3: TGTGCCACCAGTGATACCGGGACAGGGGTCAACGAGCAGTACTTC. Its protein is CATSDTGTGVNEQYF.

The rearrangement uses TRBV28 and TRBJ1-1; TRBD1 matches at 9 bases. This CDR3 has 17 amino acids. The germline V gene has CDR1 MDHEN and CDR2 SYDVKM. Trimming took 1 base from V and 1 from J; bases not matched to a gene: 7. CDR3 coding DNA: TGTGCCAGCAGTTTATATCACCCGGGACAGGGGAACACTGAAGCTTTCTTT. Encoded protein: CASSLYHPGQGNTEAFF.

This chain links TRBV3-1 (or the pseudogene TRBV3-2) with TRBJ1-6; 7 bases are shared with TRBD1. The germline CDR1 and CDR2 sequences are LGHDT and YNNKEL (reference sequence). J was trimmed by 8 bases and V by 2 bases; bases with no gene match: 9. This CDR3 is 16 amino acids long. CDR3 protein: CASSQTGQPVYSPLHF. CDR3 nucleotide sequence: TGTGCCAGCAGCCAAACGGGACAGCCGGTCTATTCACCCCTCCACTTT.

The chain employs TRBV5-5 and TRBJ1-4, with D maybe TRBD1 (5 bases). Germline lookup yields CDR1 SGHKS and CDR2 YYEKEE (reference sequence). The CDR3 sequence is 13 residues long. V was cut by 4 bases and J by 7 bases, with 11 bases left in between. DNA for the CDR3: TGTGCCAGCAGCCGAAGCAGGGCTGAAAAACTGTTTTTT. Its translation is CASSRSRAEKLFF.

On this clone: The sample has other DNA sequences that encode this CDR3 too. CDR3 region: CASRYSTDTQYF. The CDR3, as DNA: TGCGCCAGCAGATATAGCACAGATACGCAGTATTTT. V gene TRBV5-1 combines with J gene TRBJ2-3, with unresolved D. The germline CDR1 and CDR2 sequences are SGHRS and YFSETQ. The germline V and J ends were trimmed by 5 bases and 0 bases, with 4 bases remaining between them. The CDR3 is 12 residues long.

This chain links TRBV19 with TRBJ1-4; perhaps TRBD1 as D (6 bases). V was pared by 9 bases and J by 2 bases, with 16 bases between. CDR3 length: 15 amino acids. Germline-derived CDR1 and CDR2 are LNHDA and SQIVND (reference sequence). CDR3 coding DNA: TGTGCCAGCCTTCGACAGGCCGGCACTAATGAAAAACTGTTTTTT. Residues: CASLRQAGTNEKLFF.